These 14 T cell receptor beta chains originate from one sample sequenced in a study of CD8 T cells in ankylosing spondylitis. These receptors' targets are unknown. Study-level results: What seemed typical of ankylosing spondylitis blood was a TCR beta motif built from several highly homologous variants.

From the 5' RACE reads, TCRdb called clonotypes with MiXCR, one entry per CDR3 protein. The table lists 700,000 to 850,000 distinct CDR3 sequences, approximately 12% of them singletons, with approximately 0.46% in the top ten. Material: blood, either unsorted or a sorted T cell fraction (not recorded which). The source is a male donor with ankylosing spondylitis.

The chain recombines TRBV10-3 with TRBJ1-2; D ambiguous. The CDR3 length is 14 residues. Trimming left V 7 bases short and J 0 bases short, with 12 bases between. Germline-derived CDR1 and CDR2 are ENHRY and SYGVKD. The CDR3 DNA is TGTGCCATCAAAGAGGCAGGAACTAACTATGGCTACACCTTC. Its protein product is CAIKEAGTNYGYTF.

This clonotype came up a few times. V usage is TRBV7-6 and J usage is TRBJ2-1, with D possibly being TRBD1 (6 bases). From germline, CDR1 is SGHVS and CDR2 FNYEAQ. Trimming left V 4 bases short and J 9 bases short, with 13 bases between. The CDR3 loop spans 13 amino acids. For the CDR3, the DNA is TGTGCCAGCAGCTGGAGACAGGATCGTGAGCAGTTCTTC. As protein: CASSWRQDREQFF.

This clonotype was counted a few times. In DNA form, the CDR3 reads TGCGCCAGCAGCTCAATGGGGGGAGACACTGAAGCTTTCTTT. This codes for CASSSMGGDTEAFF. V gene TRBV5-1 combines with J gene TRBJ1-1, with D tentatively TRBD1 (5 bases). CDR1 SGHRS and CDR2 YFSETQ come from the germline V gene. The V gene lost 3 bases and the J gene lost 3 bases, with 12 bases spanning the gap. The CDR3 is made up of 14 amino acids.

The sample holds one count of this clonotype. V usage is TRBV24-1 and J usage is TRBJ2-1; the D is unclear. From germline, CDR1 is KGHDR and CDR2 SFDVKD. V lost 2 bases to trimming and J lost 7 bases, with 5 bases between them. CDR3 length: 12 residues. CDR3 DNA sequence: TGTGCCACCAGTGATTACCGTAATGAGCAGTTCTTC. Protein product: CATSDYRNEQFF.

CDR3 protein: CASSFRSFYQETQYF. CDR3 in DNA: TGTGCCAGCAGCTTCCGATCCTTCTACCAAGAGACCCAGTACTTC. V is TRBV5-6 and J is TRBJ2-5, with D unclear. With 2 bases removed from V and 0 bases from J, the gap between germline ends came to 11 bases. CDR3 length: 15 residues. Per the germline V gene, CDR1 is SGHDT and CDR2 is YYEEEE.

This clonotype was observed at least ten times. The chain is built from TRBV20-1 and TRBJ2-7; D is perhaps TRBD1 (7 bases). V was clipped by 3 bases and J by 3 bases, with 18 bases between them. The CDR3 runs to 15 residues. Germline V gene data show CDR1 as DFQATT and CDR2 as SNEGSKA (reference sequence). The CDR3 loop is CSASSRGTAFYEQYF. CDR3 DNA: TGCAGTGCTAGTTCCCGCGGGACAGCGTTCTACGAGCAGTACTTC.

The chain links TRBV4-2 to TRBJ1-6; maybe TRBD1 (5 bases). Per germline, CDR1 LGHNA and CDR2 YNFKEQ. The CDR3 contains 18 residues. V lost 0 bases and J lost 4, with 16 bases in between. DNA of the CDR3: TGTGCCAGCAGCCAAGATATTATTGGGGCCGGTTATAATTCACCCCTCCACTTT. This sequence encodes CASSQDIIGAGYNSPLHF.

This CDR3 is CSAYPLRDTEAFF. The CDR3, as DNA: TGCAGTGCTTACCCTCTGAGGGACACTGAAGCTTTCTTT. The rearrangement links TRBV20-1 to TRBJ1-1; D gene unclear. This CDR3 comprises 13 residues. Trimming cost V 5 bases and J 3 bases, with 13 bases left between them. Germline values: CDR1 DFQATT, CDR2 SNEGSKA (reference sequence).

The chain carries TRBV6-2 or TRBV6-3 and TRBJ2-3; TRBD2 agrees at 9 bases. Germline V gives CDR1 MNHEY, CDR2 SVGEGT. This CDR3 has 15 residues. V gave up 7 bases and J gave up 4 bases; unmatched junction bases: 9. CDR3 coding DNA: TGTGCCAGCACCCGACTAGCGGAGAGTGCAGATACGCAGTATTTT. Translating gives CASTRLAESADTQYF.

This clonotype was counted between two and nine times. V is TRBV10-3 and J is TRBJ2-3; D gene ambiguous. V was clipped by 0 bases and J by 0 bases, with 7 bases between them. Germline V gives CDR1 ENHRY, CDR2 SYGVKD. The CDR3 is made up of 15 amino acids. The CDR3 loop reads CAISESRGSTDTQYF. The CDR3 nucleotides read TGTGCCATCAGTGAGTCGAGAGGTAGCACAGATACGCAGTATTTT.

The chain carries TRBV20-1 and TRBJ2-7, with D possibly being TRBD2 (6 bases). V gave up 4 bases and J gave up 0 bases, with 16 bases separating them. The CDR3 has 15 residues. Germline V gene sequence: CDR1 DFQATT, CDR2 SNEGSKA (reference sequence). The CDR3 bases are TGCAGTGCTACTGGGGCCGAGGGAGGCTCCTACGAGCAGTACTTC. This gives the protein CSATGAEGGSYEQYF.

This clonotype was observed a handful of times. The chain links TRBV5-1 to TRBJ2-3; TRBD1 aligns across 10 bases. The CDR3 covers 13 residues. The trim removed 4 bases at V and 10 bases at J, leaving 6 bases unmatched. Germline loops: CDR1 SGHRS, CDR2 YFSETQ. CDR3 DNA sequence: TGCGCCAGCAGCAACGGACAGGGGGTATCGCAGTATTTT. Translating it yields CASSNGQGVSQYF. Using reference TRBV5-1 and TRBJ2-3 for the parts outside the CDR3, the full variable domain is KAGVTQTPRYLIKTRGQQVTLSCSPISGHRSVSWYQQTPGQGLQFLFEYFSETQRNKGNFPGRFSGRQFSNSRSEMNVSTLELGDSALYLCASSNGQGVSQYFGPGTRLTVL.

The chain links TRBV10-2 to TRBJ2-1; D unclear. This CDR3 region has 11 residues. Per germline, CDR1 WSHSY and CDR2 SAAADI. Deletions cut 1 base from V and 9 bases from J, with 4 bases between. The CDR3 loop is CASSELREQFF. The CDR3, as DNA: TGCGCCAGCAGTGAGTTGCGTGAGCAGTTCTTC.

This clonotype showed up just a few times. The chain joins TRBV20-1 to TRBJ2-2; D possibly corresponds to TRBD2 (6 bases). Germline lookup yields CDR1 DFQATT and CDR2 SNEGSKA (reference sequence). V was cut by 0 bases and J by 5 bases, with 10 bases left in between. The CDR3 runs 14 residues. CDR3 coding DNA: TGCAGTGCTAGAGATCTTGCGGGGACCGGGGAGCTGTTTTTT. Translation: CSARDLAGTGELFF.